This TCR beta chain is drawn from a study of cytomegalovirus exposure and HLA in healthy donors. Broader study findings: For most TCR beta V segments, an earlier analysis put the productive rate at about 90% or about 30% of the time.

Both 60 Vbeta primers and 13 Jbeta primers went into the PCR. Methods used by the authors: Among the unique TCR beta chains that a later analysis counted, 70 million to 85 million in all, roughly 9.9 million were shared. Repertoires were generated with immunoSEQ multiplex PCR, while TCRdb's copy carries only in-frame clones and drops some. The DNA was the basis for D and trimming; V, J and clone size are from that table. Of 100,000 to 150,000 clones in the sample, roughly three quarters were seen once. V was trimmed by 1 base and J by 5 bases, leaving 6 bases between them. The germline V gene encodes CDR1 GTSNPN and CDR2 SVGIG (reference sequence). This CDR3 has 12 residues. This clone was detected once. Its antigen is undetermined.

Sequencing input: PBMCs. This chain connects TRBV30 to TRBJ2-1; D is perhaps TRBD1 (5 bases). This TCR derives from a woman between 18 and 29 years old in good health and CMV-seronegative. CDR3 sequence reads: CAWSEGDNEQFF. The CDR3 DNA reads TGTGCCTGGAGTGAAGGGGACAATGAGCAGTTCTTC.